Listed here are 28 T cell receptor beta chains from one sample, sequenced in a study of blood T cell repertoires in COVID-19. Clones were sequenced by immunoSEQ multiplex PCR, and TCRdb holds only the in-frame ones, with some missing. Of 120,000 to 150,000 clones in the sample, approximately 88% were seen once. Sequencing was performed on peripheral blood. These receptors all stem from a human donor in a cohort sampled during active COVID-19.

The V gene is TRBV6-5, the J gene TRBJ1-5; D is undetermined. Germline assignment: CDR1 MNHEY and CDR2 SVGAGI. The CDR3 contains 14 residues. V was pared by 10 bases and J by 8 bases, with 21 bases between. CDR3: CATSGERGYEPQHF. CDR3 nucleotides: TGTGCCACTTCTGGAGAGCGCGGATACGAGCCCCAGCATTTT.

The CDR3: CASSGQYTEAFF. CDR3 coding DNA: TGTGCCAGCTCGGGACAGTACACTGAAGCTTTCTTT. The rearrangement joins TRBV12-3 or TRBV12-4 to TRBJ1-1; 7 bases agree with TRBD1. The CDR3 runs 12 residues. The V gene end was trimmed by 8 bases and the J gene end by 3 bases; junction bases not matched to a gene: 3.

This clone showed up just once. The CDR3 reads CASSLGKYNEQFF. The CDR3 DNA is TGTGCCAGCAGCTTGGGCAAATACAATGAGCAGTTCTTC. The genes are TRBV11-3 and TRBJ2-1; D gene uncertain. V lost 3 bases and J 4 bases, leaving 7 bases between the germline ends. The CDR3 runs 13 residues. Germline V CDR1 and CDR2: SGHNT, YENEEA.

This rearrangement joins TRBV5-1 to TRBJ2-2; maybe TRBD1 (6 bases). The CDR3 sequence is 15 residues long. The germline gives CDR1 SGHRS, CDR2 YFSETQ. Trimming cost V 0 bases and J 1 base, with 7 bases left between them. CDR3 residues: CASSLEQGNTGELFF. CDR3 in DNA: TGCGCCAGCAGCTTGGAACAGGGGAACACCGGGGAGCTGTTTTTT.

The chain couples TRBV27 to TRBJ1-2; tentative D call: TRBD1 (6 bases). The germline V gene has CDR1 MNHEY and CDR2 SMNVEV (reference sequence). The V end lost 5 bases, the J end lost 8 bases, and 30 bases lay between the germline ends. This CDR3 is built from 18 residues. Here the CDR3 DNA reads TGTGCCAGCAGTCCCCTTACGGGCTTTCTACAGGGTTTGGGCGGCTACACCTTC. Residues: CASSPLTGFLQGLGGYTF.

This chain connects TRBV7-9 to TRBJ2-7; TRBD2 is a possible D gene (6 bases). Germline CDR1 reads SEHNR; CDR2 reads FQNEAQ (reference sequence). Trimming left V 4 bases short and J 2 bases short, with 15 bases between. This CDR3 region has 15 residues. In DNA form, the CDR3 reads TGTGCCAGCAGCTGGGGGGACCAAAGCACCTACGAGCAGTACTTC. Translated: CASSWGDQSTYEQYF.

The chain links TRBV27 to TRBJ1-6; TRBD1 is a possible D gene (6 bases). Germline CDR1 reads MNHEY; CDR2 reads SMNVEV (reference sequence). The CDR3 has 15 residues. Trimming shortened V by 6 bases and J by 5 bases, and 14 bases separated the two germline ends. CDR3: CASSSPTGNNSPLHF. CDR3 sequence (DNA): TGTGCCAGCAGCTCCCCTACAGGGAATAATTCACCCCTCCACTTT.

This clone is a singleton in its sample. This chain uses TRBV2 with TRBJ2-1; TRBD1 matches 7 bases. With 4 bases clipped from V and 6 bases from J, the junction kept 9 bases outside the gene matches. Per the germline V gene, CDR1 is SNHLY and CDR2 is FYNNEI. The CDR3 totals 15 residues. DNA of the CDR3: TGTGCCAGCAGTGCGGAGACAGGGTCTGCCAATGAGCAGTTCTTC. Its translation is CASSAETGSANEQFF.

The V gene is TRBV7-8, the J gene TRBJ1-1; D unclear. CDR3 size: 14 residues. Trimming removed 5 bases at V and 5 bases at J, with 15 bases between. The V gene's germline CDR1 is SGHVS and CDR2 FQNEAQ. The CDR3 protein is CASSPRWVWTEAFF. Written as DNA, the CDR3 is TGTGCCAGCAGCCCGAGGTGGGTTTGGACTGAAGCTTTCTTT.

The chain carries TRBV3-1 (or the pseudogene TRBV3-2) and TRBJ2-7; 10 nucleotides align to TRBD2. The V segment lost 1 base and the J segment 7 bases; nucleotides outside the gene matches: 25. The V gene's germline CDR1 is LGHDT and CDR2 YNNKEL (reference sequence). There are 21 residues in the CDR3. The CDR3 here is CASSQVADLAGVPPHHSEQYV. The CDR3 DNA is TGTGCCAGCAGCCAAGTAGCCGACCTAGCGGGAGTCCCCCCTCATCACTCGGAGCAGTACGTC.

This clone has a single count. V is TRBV28 and J is TRBJ2-2; tentative D call: TRBD1 (6 bases). V was pared by 6 bases and J by 6 bases, with 11 bases between. Germline CDR1 MDHEN, CDR2 SYDVKM. This CDR3 region has 13 residues. CDR3 protein: CASRLQGSGELFF. The CDR3 bases are TGTGCCAGCAGACTACAGGGTTCCGGGGAGCTGTTTTTT.

The sample holds one count of this clone. This chain joins TRBV7-2 and TRBJ1-1; D unresolved. This CDR3 region has 14 residues. The ends were cut back, 1 base at V and 1 base at J, with 7 bases in the middle. CDR1 is SGHTA, CDR2 FQGNSA, per germline. The CDR3 sequence is CASSLGQWNTEAFF. CDR3 nucleotide sequence: TGTGCCAGCAGCTTAGGACAATGGAACACTGAAGCTTTCTTT.

This clone was seen just once. The rearrangement links TRBV5-1 to TRBJ1-1, with TRBD1 as a possible D gene (5 bases). Germline V lookup: CDR1 SGHRS, CDR2 YFSETQ. V was trimmed by 0 bases and J by 6 bases, leaving 12 bases between them. This CDR3 region has 14 residues. This CDR3 reads CASSLDQGHSEAFF. CDR3 coding DNA: TGCGCCAGCAGCTTGGATCAGGGCCACTCTGAAGCTTTCTTT.

This chain joins TRBV27 and TRBJ1-5; D call uncertain. The germline V gene encodes CDR1 MNHEY and CDR2 SMNVEV (reference sequence). The CDR3 is 14 residues long. Between the trimmed V and J ends, which lost 8 bases and 0 bases, there was a span of 11 bases. The CDR3 spells CASRSPNSNQPQHF. The DNA for the CDR3 is TGTGCCAGCCGTTCTCCTAATAGCAATCAGCCCCAGCATTTT.

This clone was picked up one time. The gene calls are TRBV24-1 and TRBJ2-5; maybe TRBD2 (6 bases). With 2 bases removed from V and 3 bases from J, the gap between germline ends came to 9 bases. The germline gives CDR1 KGHDR, CDR2 SFDVKD. The CDR3 is 14 amino acids. CDR3 sequence: CATSDSGVKETQYF. The CDR3, as DNA: TGTGCCACCAGTGATTCGGGGGTAAAAGAGACCCAGTACTTC.

The CDR3 DNA follows: TGTGCCAGCACGTACCCAGAGGACAGGGGACCCACTGAAGCTTTCTTT. Amino acids: CASTYPEDRGPTEAFF. V gene TRBV2 combines with J gene TRBJ1-1; TRBD1 matches at 9 bases. Trimming took 7 bases from V and 4 from J; bases not matched to a gene: 13. Germline assignment: CDR1 SNHLY and CDR2 FYNNEI. The CDR3 is 16 amino acids.

V gene TRBV9 combines with J gene TRBJ1-1; 8 bases are a match to TRBD1. V lost 3 bases to trimming and J lost 0 bases; unmatched junction nucleotides: 7. This CDR3 contains 16 residues. Germline lookup yields CDR1 SGDLS and CDR2 YYNGEE. CDR3 bases: TGTGCCAGCAGCGGAAGGACAGGGAACATGAACACTGAAGCTTTCTTT. Translated, it gives CASSGRTGNMNTEAFF.

This rearrangement joins TRBV5-1 to TRBJ2-3; 7 bases are shared with TRBD2. The CDR3 has 16 amino acids. Germline CDR1 reads SGHRS; CDR2 reads YFSETQ. V gave up 3 bases and J gave up 2 bases; unmatched junction bases: 9. The DNA for the CDR3 is TGCGCCAGCAGCTATACTGAGCGGGGTCTCACAGATACGCAGTATTTT. It specifies CASSYTERGLTDTQYF.

The V gene is TRBV7-9, the J gene TRBJ2-4, with D perhaps TRBD1 (6 bases). V was trimmed by 2 bases and J by 3 bases, leaving 14 bases between them. The germline V gene encodes CDR1 SEHNR and CDR2 FQNEAQ (reference sequence). CDR3 length equals 16 residues. The CDR3 is CASSLSGTRDKNIQYF. CDR3 DNA: TGTGCCAGCAGCTTATCCGGGACAAGGGACAAAAACATTCAGTACTTC.

The chain uses TRBV5-8 and TRBJ2-5; a possible D gene is TRBD1 (5 bases). CDR1 is SGHTS and CDR2 is YDEGEE in the germline V gene. Trimming cost V 2 bases and J 5 bases, with 13 bases left between them. There are 14 residues in the CDR3. This CDR3 is CASSFGQGAETQYF. The CDR3 DNA sequence: TGTGCCAGCAGCTTTGGTCAGGGTGCGGAGACCCAGTACTTC. The full variable domain, its missing parts supplied by reference TRBV5-8 and TRBJ2-5, is EAGVTQSPTHLIKTRGQQATLRCSPISGHTSVYWYQQALGLGLQFLLWYDEGEERNRGNFPPRFSGRQFPNYSSELNVNALELEDSALYLCASSFGQGAETQYFGPGTRLLVL.

This clone was seen only a few times. V gene TRBV24-1 combines with J gene TRBJ2-7; 8 nucleotides align to TRBD1. The CDR3 totals 15 residues. V lost 6 bases, J lost 0 bases, and 6 bases stayed unmatched. CDR1 and CDR2 (germline): KGHDR, SFDVKD. CDR3 DNA: TGTGCCACCAGTTCGGCAGGGGGCAGCTCCTACGAGCAGTACGTC. Residues: CATSSAGGSSYEQYV.

Remarks on this clone: Other DNA sequences within the sample encode an identical CDR3. The CDR3 nucleotides read TGTGCCAGCAGCTTGGGGGGTAGTACAGATACGCAGTATTTT. This sequence encodes CASSLGGSTDTQYF. The chain has TRBV11-3 and TRBJ2-3, with a tentative D call TRBD2 (6 bases). The CDR3 length is 14 residues. V was pared by 3 bases and J by 3 bases, with 10 bases between. Germline CDR1 SGHNT, CDR2 YENEEA.

This clone was seen only once. The rearrangement joins TRBV19 to TRBJ1-2; 12 bases match TRBD1. Germline trimming cut 7 bases from V and 2 bases from J; bases unmatched to any gene: 8. From germline, CDR1 is LNHDA and CDR2 SQIVND (reference sequence). This CDR3 has 16 amino acids. CDR3 nucleotide sequence: TGTGCCAGTAACAAATGGGACAGGGGGCTGAACTATGGCTACACCTTC. Protein: CASNKWDRGLNYGYTF. Full variable domain (remainder filled in from reference TRBV19 and TRBJ1-2): DGGITQSPKYLFRKEGQNVTLSCEQNLNHDAMYWYRQDPGQGLRLIYYSQIVNDFQKGDIAEGYSVSREKKESFPLTVTSAQKNPTAFYLCASNKWDRGLNYGYTFGSGTRLTVV.

The chain couples TRBV19 to TRBJ2-1, with D perhaps matching TRBD2 (5 bases). V lost 4 bases and J 1 base, leaving 8 bases between the germline ends. The germline CDR1 and CDR2 sequences are LNHDA and SQIVND (reference sequence). This CDR3 region has 14 residues. CDR3 region: CASSRGGSYNEQFF. The DNA of the CDR3 is TGTGCCAGTAGTAGAGGAGGATCCTACAATGAGCAGTTCTTC.

This clone was observed a few times. The J gene is TRBJ2-7, the V gene TRBV5-1, with 9 bases that match TRBD1. Trimming removed 5 bases from V and 0 bases from J; junction bases left unmatched: 6. The CDR3 covers 15 residues. The germline V gene has CDR1 SGHRS and CDR2 YFSETQ. As DNA, the CDR3 is TGCGCCAGCAGTTGGGACAGGGCAAGCTCCTACGAGCAGTACTTC. It is translated as CASSWDRASSYEQYF.

CDR3 residues: CASTYFGQESGYTF. CDR3 DNA: TGTGCCAGCACCTACTTCGGACAGGAGTCTGGCTACACCTTC. The rearrangement links TRBV3-1 (or the pseudogene TRBV3-2) to TRBJ1-2; TRBD1 agrees at 7 bases. The J segment lost 7 bases and the V segment lost 7 bases, leaving 12 bases of the junction unmatched. Germline CDR1 reads LGHDT; CDR2 reads YNNKEL (reference sequence). The CDR3 is 14 residues long.

The chain is built from TRBV2 and TRBJ1-6; possible D gene TRBD1, 5 bases. This CDR3 is 15 amino acids long. V gave up 5 bases and J gave up 7 bases, with 15 bases separating them. Germline CDR1 SNHLY, CDR2 FYNNEI. CDR3 region: CASSLSGLGNSPLHF. For the CDR3, the DNA is TGTGCCAGCAGTTTATCGGGACTAGGGAATTCACCCCTCCACTTT.

This sequence joins TRBV13 and TRBJ2-7, with D maybe TRBD2 (6 bases). CDR3 length: 12 residues. CDR1 and CDR2 (germline): PRHDT, FYEKMQ (reference sequence). V was trimmed by 1 base and J by 5 bases, leaving 6 bases between them. The CDR3 spells CASSLAGDEQYV. For the CDR3, the DNA is TGTGCCAGCAGCTTAGCGGGAGACGAGCAGTACGTC.